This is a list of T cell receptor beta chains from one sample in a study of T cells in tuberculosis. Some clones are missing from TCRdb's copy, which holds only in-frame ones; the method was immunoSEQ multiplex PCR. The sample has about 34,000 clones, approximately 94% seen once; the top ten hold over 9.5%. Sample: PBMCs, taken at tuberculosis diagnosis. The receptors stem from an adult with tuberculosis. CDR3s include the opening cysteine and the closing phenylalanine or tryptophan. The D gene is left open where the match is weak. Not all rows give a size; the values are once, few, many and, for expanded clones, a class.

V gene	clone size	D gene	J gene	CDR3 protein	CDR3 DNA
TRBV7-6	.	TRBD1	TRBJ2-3	CASSLWTGSTDTQYF	TGTGCCAGCAGCTTATGGACAGGGAGCACAGATACGCAGTATTTT
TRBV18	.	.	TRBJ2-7	CASSPPGDYEQYF	TGTGCCAGCTCACCACCAGGGGACTACGAGCAGTACTTC
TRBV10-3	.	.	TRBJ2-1	CAATSEGVEQFF	TGTGCCGCCACCTCTGAAGGGGTTGAGCAGTTCTTC
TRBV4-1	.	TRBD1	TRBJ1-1	CASSLGQKNTEAFF	TGCGCCAGCAGCCTGGGACAGAAGAACACTGAAGCTTTCTTT
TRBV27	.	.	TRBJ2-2	CASSLQRSNTGELFF	TGTGCCAGCAGTTTGCAGCGATCGAACACCGGGGAGCTGTTTTTT
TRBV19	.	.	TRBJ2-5	CASSIGESVRGTQYF	TGTGCCAGTAGTATTGGAGAGAGCGTCAGGGGGACCCAGTACTTC
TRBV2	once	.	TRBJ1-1	CASSGGNTEAFF	TGTGCCAGCAGTGGAGGGAACACTGAAGCTTTCTTT
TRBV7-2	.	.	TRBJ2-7	CASSLAPGLAYEQYF	TGTGCCAGCAGCTTAGCCCCAGGGTTGGCCTACGAGCAGTACTTC
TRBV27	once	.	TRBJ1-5	CASSLGGGSGQPQHF	TGTGCCAGCAGTTTAGGGGGGGGGTCGGGACAGCCCCAGCATTTT
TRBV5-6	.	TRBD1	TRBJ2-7	CASRSGQSYEQYF	TGTGCCAGCCGCTCGGGACAGTCCTACGAGCAGTACTTC
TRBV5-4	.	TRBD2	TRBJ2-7	CASTMSGTSGSQQYF	TGTGCCAGCACCATGTCCGGGACTAGCGGGAGTCAGCAGTACTTC